This T cell receptor beta chain is from a study of T cell responses to AZD1222 COVID-19 vaccine. Sequenced by immunoSEQ multiplex PCR; TCRdb stores in-frame clones only, minus some. The sample has over 150,000 clones; 92% are singletons. This clone appeared a few times. Its antigen is not identified. Findings and limits, study-wide: Seropositive at baseline were only a handful of AZD1222 recipients. Spike-specific TCR breadth and depth both grew after two AZD1222 doses.

This CDR3 spans 14 amino acids. Trimming removed 1 base from V and 2 bases from J, with 9 bases in between. The germline gives CDR1 SGHDT, CDR2 YYEEEE. The sequence derives from an adult in good health. Material: peripheral blood, obtained on day 0 of MenACWY control vaccination. The chain employs TRBV5-6 and TRBJ1-2; no clear D gene. The CDR3 DNA is TGTGCCAGCAGCTTGTGGCCCGGGAACTATGGCTACACCTTC. As protein: CASSLWPGNYGYTF.